Shown below are 14 T cell receptor beta chains from a single sample sequenced in a study of OX40 agonist ivuxolimab in advanced cancers. The protocol was immunoSEQ multiplex PCR, while the TCRdb copy is restricted to in-frame clones and leaves out a portion. This table has some 80,000 clones, roughly 92% appearing once. Sequencing used CD4+ or CD8+ T cells sorted from blood, obtained in a trial of the OX40 agonist ivuxolimab. These receptors all come from an adult with an advanced solid tumor such as melanoma, head and neck, liver or kidney cancer.

The J gene is TRBJ1-1, the V gene TRBV7-9, with a weak D call TRBD1 (5 bases). The CDR3 consists of 12 residues. Trimming cost V 3 bases and J 10 bases, with 12 bases left between them. Germline V gene lookup returns CDR1 SEHNR and CDR2 FQNEAQ (reference sequence). The chain's CDR3 is CASSFRGAIAFF. The CDR3, as DNA: TGTGCCAGCAGCTTTAGGGGTGCCATAGCTTTCTTT.

The V gene is TRBV27, the J gene TRBJ2-7; D is possibly TRBD1 (5 bases). The CDR3 has 12 residues. Trimming removed 2 bases from V and 4 bases from J, with 6 bases in between. CDR1 and CDR2 (germline): MNHEY, SMNVEV (reference sequence). CDR3 sequence (DNA): TGTGCCAGCAGTTTAAAGGGGTACGAGCAGTACTTC. Its protein product is CASSLKGYEQYF.

This clone was picked up one time. V gene TRBV12-2 combines with J gene TRBJ1-1; the D call of TRBD1 is as the table states it, not checked on the DNA. TRBV12-2 is described as a pseudogene. The CDR3 has 15 residues. This CDR3 reads CASRRPQGALTEAFF. For the CDR3, the DNA is TGTGCAAGTCGCCGACCGCAGGGGGCACTCACTGAAGCTTTCTTT.

As for this clone: At one boundary the junction diverges from the germline segment, which might be a read error. This chain joins TRBV4-3 and TRBJ1-6; D is unresolved. The germline V gene has CDR1 LGHNA and CDR2 YSLEER. The CDR3 is 16 residues long. The CDR3 protein is CASSEEVRRYNSPLHF. In DNA, the CDR3 is TGCGCCAGCAGCGAAGAAGTTCGACGGTACAATTCACCCCTCCACTTT.

This chain connects TRBV7-9 to TRBJ2-7; tentatively, D is TRBD1 (6 bases). Germline lookup yields CDR1 SEHNR and CDR2 FQNEAQ (reference sequence). The CDR3 consists of 13 residues. V was pared by 0 bases and J by 5 bases, with 8 bases between. The CDR3 DNA is TGTGCCAGCAGCTTAGCCGGGACACACGAGCAGTACTTC. It translates to CASSLAGTHEQYF.

The V call is TRBV4-1, the J call TRBJ1-2, with a weak D call TRBD1 (6 bases). Germline V gives CDR1 MGHRA, CDR2 YSYEKL. This CDR3 spans 15 amino acids. Trimming stripped 5 bases from V and 3 bases from J, with 16 bases between. CDR3 sequence reads: CASSKTPAGDYGYTF. In DNA, the CDR3 is TGCGCCAGCAGCAAAACCCCGGCAGGGGACTATGGCTACACCTTC.

This clone was counted a single time. This sequence joins TRBV25-1 and TRBJ1-4; D not certain. The V gene lost 3 bases and the J gene lost 8 bases, with 13 bases spanning the gap. The CDR3 length is 14 residues. CDR1 and CDR2 from the germline V gene are MGHDK and SYGVNS. The CDR3 is CASSDGALGEKLFF. The DNA of the CDR3 is TGTGCCAGCAGTGACGGAGCTTTAGGGGAAAAACTGTTTTTT.

The chain's CDR3 is CASSLMSDRAGYTF. The CDR3 DNA reads TGTGCCAGCAGCTTAATGTCAGACAGGGCTGGCTACACCTTC. This chain links TRBV7-2 with TRBJ1-2; TRBD1 aligns across 7 bases. Germline V lookup: CDR1 SGHTA, CDR2 FQGNSA. This CDR3 has 14 residues. The junction had 7 bases not matched to a gene; V was cut back by 2 bases and J by 7 bases.

The chain employs TRBV5-1 and TRBJ2-1, with 10 bases identical to TRBD2. This CDR3 comprises 16 residues. Germline CDR1 reads SGHRS; CDR2 reads YFSETQ. J was trimmed by 4 bases and V by 4 bases; bases with no gene match: 8. The DNA of the CDR3 is TGCGCCAGCAGCCCCTCCGGGACTAGCGTTTACAATGAGCAGTTCTTC. Encoded protein: CASSPSGTSVYNEQFF. Using reference TRBV5-1 and TRBJ2-1 for the parts outside the CDR3, the full variable domain is KAGVTQTPRYLIKTRGQQVTLSCSPISGHRSVSWYQQTPGQGLQFLFEYFSETQRNKGNFPGRFSGRQFSNSRSEMNVSTLELGDSALYLCASSPSGTSVYNEQFFGPGTRLTVL.

V gene TRBV19 combines with J gene TRBJ2-1; D remains unclear. The germline V gene has CDR1 LNHDA and CDR2 SQIVND (reference sequence). Trimming took off 7 bases at V and 4 bases at J, with 14 bases between the two ends. The CDR3 length is 14 residues. The CDR3 DNA follows: TGTGCCAGTAATGGAAGAAGAGGTTACAATGAGCAGTTCTTC. It specifies CASNGRRGYNEQFF.

This CDR3 reads CASSLGTGVNYGYTF. As DNA, the CDR3 is TGCGCCAGCAGCCTTGGGACAGGAGTTAACTATGGCTACACCTTC. The chain combines TRBV5-1 with TRBJ1-2; 8 positions agree with TRBD1. CDR3 size: 15 residues. The V and J ends lost 4 bases and 1 base, in that order; junction bases with no gene match: 6. Germline CDR1 and CDR2: SGHRS and YFSETQ.

The chain carries TRBV6-1 and TRBJ1-1; D unclear. Germline V gene lookup returns CDR1 MNHNS and CDR2 SASEGT. Between the trimmed V and J ends, which lost 2 bases and 2 bases, there was a span of 15 bases. The CDR3 extends over 16 amino acids. The CDR3 here is CASSEPAREGNTEAFF. The CDR3 DNA reads TGTGCCAGCAGTGAACCCGCCCGGGAGGGCAACACTGAAGCTTTCTTT.

The chain joins TRBV19 to TRBJ1-4; D is perhaps TRBD1 (6 bases). This CDR3 is built from 15 residues. The V and J ends lost 4 bases and 8 bases respectively, with 17 bases between them. Germline lookup yields CDR1 LNHDA and CDR2 SQIVND (reference sequence). The DNA of the CDR3 is TGTGCCAGTAGTAGACACACAGGGAAGGACGAAAAACTGTTTTTT. It yields the protein CASSRHTGKDEKLFF.

About this clone: The same CDR3 can be traced to other DNA sequences in this sample. The V call is TRBV7-2, the J call TRBJ2-1, with D uncertain. Trimming stripped 2 bases from V and 1 base from J, with 0 bases between. The CDR3 has 12 residues. CDR1 and CDR2 (germline): SGHTA, FQGNSA. The CDR3 is CASSLSYNEQFF. The DNA of the CDR3 is TGTGCCAGCAGCTTATCCTACAATGAGCAGTTCTTC.